The 24 T cell receptor beta chains below were found in one sample sequenced in a study of low-dose radiotherapy and immunotherapy resistance in tumors. First-strand cDNA used TRAV- and TRBV-specific primers, covering alpha and beta chains. The authors ran 15 to 20 PCR cycles to amplify TCRs with a constant-region primer and V-primer adapter. TCRdb redid the calling of the reads with MiXCR, one entry per CDR3 protein. The data hold under 95,000 distinct CDR3 sequences, with 15% to 20% observed a single time. Time point: after trial treatment. Sample treatment: LDRT plus nivolumab, ipilimumab, low-dose cyclophosphamide and aspirin (RACIN trial). The source material was PBMCs, sampled after low-dose radiotherapy plus immunotherapy. These receptors all come from a male donor with prostate cancer.

This clonotype was found many times. The chain links TRBV7-2 to TRBJ2-1, with 8 bases fitting TRBD1. Germline values: CDR1 SGHTA, CDR2 FQGNSA. This CDR3 contains 15 residues. Trimming removed 1 base from V and 8 bases from J; junction bases left unmatched: 7. The CDR3 here is CASSLVQGASYEQFF. Here the CDR3 DNA reads TGTGCCAGCAGCTTAGTTCAGGGGGCGTCCTATGAGCAGTTCTTC.

This clonotype was recorded at least ten times. This CDR3 reads CASSIEGNTEAFF. The CDR3 nucleotides read TGTGCCAGTAGTATAGAGGGCAACACTGAAGCTTTCTTT. The chain recombines TRBV19 with TRBJ1-1; D gene unclear. Germline V CDR1 and CDR2: LNHDA, SQIVND (reference sequence). The CDR3 length is 13 residues. Deletions cut 0 bases from V and 2 bases from J, with 4 bases between.

In its sample, this clonotype was seen many times. The V gene is TRBV24-1, the J gene TRBJ2-1; D possibly corresponds to TRBD1 (6 bases). Germline values: CDR1 KGHDR, CDR2 SFDVKD. CDR3 size: 14 residues. V was shortened by 4 bases and J by 4 bases, with 10 bases between the two germline ends. CDR3 bases: TGTGCCACCAGTGACCCAGGACAGTACAATGAGCAGTTCTTC. Its translation: CATSDPGQYNEQFF.

This clonotype was seen ten or more times. This chain links TRBV20-1 with TRBJ1-4; D remains ambiguous. The germline V gene has CDR1 DFQATT and CDR2 SNEGSKA (reference sequence). The V end lost 1 base, the J end lost 8 bases, and 11 bases lay between the germline ends. CDR3 length equals 13 residues. The CDR3 reads CSARAPPLEKLFF. CDR3 nucleotides: TGCAGTGCTAGAGCCCCACCCTTGGAAAAACTGTTTTTT.

This clonotype appeared many times. The V and J genes are TRBV6-2 or TRBV6-3 and TRBJ1-1, with unresolved D. Germline V CDR1 and CDR2: MNHEY, SVGEGT. The CDR3 totals 16 residues. Trimming took off 6 bases at V and 0 bases at J, with 17 bases between the two ends. DNA of the CDR3: TGTGCCAGCAGCCAAACCACTTGGCCCATGAACACTGAAGCTTTCTTT. This translates into CASSQTTWPMNTEAFF.

To note about this clonotype: A far larger clone is one base from this, pointing to a likely read error. The gene calls are TRBV28 and TRBJ2-4; D may be TRBD1 or TRBD2 (6 bases each). The germline gives CDR1 MDHEN, CDR2 SYDVKM. The CDR3 length is 13 residues. V gave up 1 base and J gave up 13 bases, with 14 bases separating them. Here the CDR3 reads CASSLSGANEQYF. The CDR3 DNA sequence: TGTGCCAGCAGTTTATCGGGGGCCAATGAGCAGTACTTC.

There are many counts of this clonotype. Its ends do not fully match the called genes, so a read error is possible. CDR3 nucleotide sequence: TGTGCCGGCAGTTTAGCGGGGCAGATCTACGAGCAGTACTTC. The encoded protein is CAGSLAGQIYEQYF. The chain has TRBV12-3 or TRBV12-4 and TRBJ2-7; 8 bases agree with TRBD2. This CDR3 region has 14 residues.

Of note for this clonotype: It differs at one base from a far larger clone, so likely a read error. The gene calls are TRBV27 and TRBJ1-2; no firm D call. Germline CDR1 is MNHEY and CDR2 is SMNVEV (reference sequence). There are 12 residues in the CDR3. Here the CDR3 reads CASSPLTYGYSF. The CDR3 DNA follows: TGTGCCAGCAGTCCCCTGACCTATGGCTACAGCTTC.

The V and J genes are TRBV9 and TRBJ2-2; 7 nucleotides align to TRBD1. The CDR3 sequence is 15 residues long. Germline CDR1 reads SGDLS; CDR2 reads YYNGEE. V shed 5 bases, J shed 1 base, and the junction held 5 bases outside the gene matches. CDR3 DNA sequence: TGTGCCAGCAGTACCGGGACAGTGAACACCGGGGAGCTGTTTTTT. It specifies CASSTGTVNTGELFF.

The table lists this clonotype with many counts. J is TRBJ2-7 and V is TRBV6-2 or TRBV6-3; TRBD1 or TRBD2 may be the D gene (5 bases each). This CDR3 has 16 amino acids. V was trimmed by 6 bases and J by 3 bases, leaving 21 bases between them. The germline CDR1 and CDR2 sequences are MNHEY and SVGEGT. The CDR3 nucleotides are TGTGCCAGCAGAACAAGCACCGGGACGGGGATCTACGAGCAGTACTTC. It is translated as CASRTSTGTGIYEQYF.

Details on this clonotype: A read error is the likely source, as a far larger clone sits one nucleotide away. This CDR3 reads CASSSAGGYEQFF. CDR3 DNA sequence: TGTGCCAGTAGTTCAGCGGGAGGCTACGAGCAGTTCTTC. This chain uses TRBV19 with TRBJ2-1; 9 bases map to TRBD2. The CDR3 is made up of 13 amino acids. The J segment lost 10 bases and the V segment lost 5 bases, leaving 6 bases of the junction unmatched. Germline CDR1 reads LNHDA; CDR2 reads SQIVND (reference sequence).

Of note for this clonotype: This likely traces to a read error, being one base from a far larger clone. The rearrangement uses TRBV13 and TRBJ2-1; no clear D gene. V lost 5 bases to trimming and J lost 5 bases, with 13 bases between them. Germline values: CDR1 PRHDT, CDR2 FYEKMQ (reference sequence). The CDR3 totals 14 residues. CDR3 region: CASSLTCGDNEQFF. CDR3 coding DNA: TGTGCCAGCAGCCTCACTTGCGGTGACAATGAGCAGTTCTTC. Combining the CDR3 with reference TRBV13 and TRBJ2-1 gives the whole variable domain AAGVIQSPRHLIKEKRETATLKCYPIPRHDTVYWYQQGPGQDPQFLISFYEKMQSDKGSIPDRFSAQQFSDYHSELNMSSLELGDSALYFCASSLTCGDNEQFFGPGTRLTVL.

In this sample, this clonotype turned up many times. The V and J genes are TRBV7-9 and TRBJ2-3; no reliable D call. The germline V and J ends were trimmed by 1 base and 2 bases, with 7 bases remaining between them. The CDR3 length is 14 residues. Germline V gives CDR1 SEHNR, CDR2 FQNEAQ (reference sequence). The CDR3 DNA follows: TGTGCCAGCAGCTTAGGGGCTACCACAGATACGCAGTATTTT. This gives the protein CASSLGATTDTQYF.

This clonotype has at least ten counts. The chain links TRBV7-2 to TRBJ2-7; 15 bases are a match to TRBD2. CDR1 SGHTA and CDR2 FQGNSA come from the germline V gene. Trimming took 4 bases from V and 3 from J; bases not matched to a gene: 10. The CDR3 extends over 18 amino acids. As DNA, the CDR3 is TGTGCCAGCAGCTCAAGGACTAGCGGGAGGGCCGCGTACTACGAGCAGTACTTC. Amino acids: CASSSRTSGRAAYYEQYF.

This clonotype has at least ten counts. V is TRBV28 and J is TRBJ2-5; 8 bases map to TRBD2. J lost 5 bases, V lost 3 bases, and 14 bases had no gene match. The CDR3 covers 17 residues. The germline V gene has CDR1 MDHEN and CDR2 SYDVKM. The CDR3 region is CASSFIREGTISETQYF. In nucleotides, the CDR3 is TGTGCCAGCAGTTTTATTCGGGAGGGCACAATTTCGGAGACCCAGTACTTC.

This clonotype was recorded at least ten times. The chain recombines TRBV28 with TRBJ2-7; no reliable D call. Germline lookup yields CDR1 MDHEN and CDR2 SYDVKM. The CDR3 has 14 residues. V was pared by 1 base and J by 0 bases, with 7 bases between. The CDR3 loop reads CASSLLTNSYEQYF. The CDR3 nucleotides read TGTGCCAGCAGTTTATTGACCAACTCCTACGAGCAGTACTTC.

Many counts were recorded for this clonotype. The chain joins TRBV7-2 to TRBJ1-5; TRBD1 matches 7 bases. The CDR3 covers 14 residues. Per germline, CDR1 SGHTA and CDR2 FQGNSA. V lost 5 bases to trimming and J lost 2 bases; unmatched junction nucleotides: 3. Here the CDR3 DNA reads TGTGCCAGCAGCCAAACAGGGGGCAATCAGCCCCAGCATTTT. It codes for CASSQTGGNQPQHF.

This clonotype appeared many times. V usage is TRBV3-1 and J usage is TRBJ2-1, with 11 positions matching TRBD2. V dropped 8 bases and J dropped 4; count of bases not matched to a gene: 7. This CDR3 region has 15 residues. In germline, CDR1 is LGHDT, CDR2 YNNKEL (reference sequence). CDR3 in DNA: TGTGCCAGCTCTGGGACTAGCGGCGGTTACAATGAGCAGTTCTTC. It yields the protein CASSGTSGGYNEQFF.

This clonotype was seen at least ten times. The gene calls are TRBV29-1 and TRBJ2-5; possibly TRBD2 for D (6 bases). Germline V CDR1 and CDR2: SQVTM, ANQGSEA. The CDR3 contains 12 residues. The ends were cut back, 4 bases at V and 5 bases at J, with 11 bases in the middle. The CDR3 DNA reads TGCAGCGTTGGGGCGGGACCTGAGACCCAGTACTTC. Translating it yields CSVGAGPETQYF.

This clonotype appeared many times. The rearrangement joins TRBV19 to TRBJ2-5; TRBD2 aligns across 10 bases. The trim removed 4 bases at V and 1 base at J, leaving 6 bases unmatched. The germline CDR1 and CDR2 sequences are LNHDA and SQIVND (reference sequence). The CDR3 is 16 amino acids. The CDR3 DNA reads TGTGCCAGTAGTAGGACTAGCGGCACTTCCCAAGAGACCCAGTACTTC. Translation: CASSRTSGTSQETQYF.

This clonotype was detected many times. V usage is TRBV5-1 and J usage is TRBJ1-2; possibly TRBD1 for D (6 bases). Germline CDR1 and CDR2: SGHRS and YFSETQ. The V and J ends lost 4 bases and 3 bases respectively, with 13 bases between them. The CDR3 length is 14 residues. CDR3 protein: CASSLGHVDYGYTF. The CDR3, as DNA: TGCGCCAGCAGCCTGGGACATGTCGACTATGGCTACACCTTC.

Many counts were recorded for this clonotype. The chain joins TRBV14 to TRBJ1-4, with a tentative D call TRBD1 (5 bases). Deletions cut 0 bases from V and 6 bases from J, with 17 bases between. The germline V gene has CDR1 SGHDN and CDR2 FVKESK. This CDR3 is 17 amino acids long. CDR3 coding DNA: TGTGCCAGCAGCCAAGATATCCCAGGGATCCGTGATGAAAAACTGTTTTTT. As protein: CASSQDIPGIRDEKLFF.

Of note for this clonotype: This may be a read error: a much more frequent sequence differs by one nucleotide. The chain couples TRBV13 to TRBJ2-5; D is uncertain. The CDR3 sequence is 13 residues long. CDR1 is PRHDT, CDR2 FYEKMQ, per germline (reference sequence). The CDR3 bases are TGTGCCAGCAGCTTAACATCCCAAGAGACCCAGTGCTTC. It yields the protein CASSLTSQETQCF.

The table lists this clonotype with many counts. V is TRBV6-6 and J is TRBJ1-5; D remains unclear. CDR1 MNHNY and CDR2 SVGAGI come from the germline V gene (reference sequence). V lost 4 bases and J 3 bases, leaving 7 bases between the germline ends. The CDR3 sequence is 13 residues long. CDR3: CASSWSDNQPQHF. CDR3 nucleotides: TGTGCCAGCAGTTGGTCAGACAATCAGCCCCAGCATTTT.